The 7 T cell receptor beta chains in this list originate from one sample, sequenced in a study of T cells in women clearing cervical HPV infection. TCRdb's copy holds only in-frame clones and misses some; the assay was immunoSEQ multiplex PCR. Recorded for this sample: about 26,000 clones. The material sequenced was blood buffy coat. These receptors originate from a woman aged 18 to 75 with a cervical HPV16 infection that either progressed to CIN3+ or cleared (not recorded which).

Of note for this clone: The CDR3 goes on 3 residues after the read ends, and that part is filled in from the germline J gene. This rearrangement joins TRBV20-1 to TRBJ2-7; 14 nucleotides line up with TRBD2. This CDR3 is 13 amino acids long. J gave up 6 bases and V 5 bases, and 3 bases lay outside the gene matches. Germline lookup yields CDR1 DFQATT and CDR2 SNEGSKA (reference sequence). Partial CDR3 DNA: TGCAGTGCTTTTGGACTAGCGGGGGGCGAG. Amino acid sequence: CSAFGLAGGE. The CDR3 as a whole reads CSAFGLAGGEQYF.

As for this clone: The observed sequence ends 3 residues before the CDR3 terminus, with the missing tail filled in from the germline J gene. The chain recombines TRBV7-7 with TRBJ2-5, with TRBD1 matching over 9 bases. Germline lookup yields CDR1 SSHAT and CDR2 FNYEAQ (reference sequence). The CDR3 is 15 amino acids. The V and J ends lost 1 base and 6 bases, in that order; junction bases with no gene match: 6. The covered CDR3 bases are TGTGCCAGCAGCTTAGTTGGGGACAGGGAGCAGACC. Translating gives CASSLVGDREQT. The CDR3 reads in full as CASSLVGDREQTQYF. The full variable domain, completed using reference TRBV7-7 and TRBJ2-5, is GAGVSQSPRYKVTKRGQDVTLRCDPISSHATLYWYQQALGQGPEFLTYFNYEAQPDKSGLPSDRFSAERPEGSISTLTIQRTEQRDSAMYRCASSLVGDREQTQYFGPGTRLLVL.

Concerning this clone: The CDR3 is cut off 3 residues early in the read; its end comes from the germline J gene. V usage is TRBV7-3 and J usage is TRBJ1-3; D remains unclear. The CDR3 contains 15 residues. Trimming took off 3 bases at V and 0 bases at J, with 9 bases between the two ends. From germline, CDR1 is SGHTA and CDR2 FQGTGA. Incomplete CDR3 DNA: TGTGCCAGCAGCTTCTCCGGGGACTCTGGAAACACC. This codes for CASSFSGDSGNT. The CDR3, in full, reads CASSFSGDSGNTIYF.

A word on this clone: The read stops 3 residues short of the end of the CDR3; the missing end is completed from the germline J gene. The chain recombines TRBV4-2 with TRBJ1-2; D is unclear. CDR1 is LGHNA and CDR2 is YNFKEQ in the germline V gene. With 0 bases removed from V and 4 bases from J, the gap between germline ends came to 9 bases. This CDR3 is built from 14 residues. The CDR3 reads CASSQEGPFYGYTF. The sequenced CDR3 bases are TGTGCCAGCAGCCAAGAAGGCCCATTCTATGGC.

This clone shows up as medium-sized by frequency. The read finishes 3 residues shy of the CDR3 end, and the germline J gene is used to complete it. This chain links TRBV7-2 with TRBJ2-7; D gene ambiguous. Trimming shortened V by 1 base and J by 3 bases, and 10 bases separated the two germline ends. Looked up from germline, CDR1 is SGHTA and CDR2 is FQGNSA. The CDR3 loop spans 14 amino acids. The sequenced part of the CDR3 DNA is TGTGCCAGCAGCTTAGTAAATAGCTTCTACGAG. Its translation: CASSLVNSFYE. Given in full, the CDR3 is CASSLVNSFYEQYF.

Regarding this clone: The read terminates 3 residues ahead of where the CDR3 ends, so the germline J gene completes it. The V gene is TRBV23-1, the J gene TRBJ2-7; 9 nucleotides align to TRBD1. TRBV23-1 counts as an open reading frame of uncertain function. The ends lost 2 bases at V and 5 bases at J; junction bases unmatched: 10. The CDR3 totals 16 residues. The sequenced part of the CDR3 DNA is TGCGCCAGCAGTCAAATTCCCCGGGACAGGGACAACGAG. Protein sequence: CASSQIPRDRDNE. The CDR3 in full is CASSQIPRDRDNEQYF.

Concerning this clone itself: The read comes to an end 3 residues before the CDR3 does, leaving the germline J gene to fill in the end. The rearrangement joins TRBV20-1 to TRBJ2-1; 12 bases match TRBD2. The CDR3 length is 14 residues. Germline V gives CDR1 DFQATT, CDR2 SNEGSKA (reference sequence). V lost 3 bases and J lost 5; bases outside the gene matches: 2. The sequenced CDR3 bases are TGCAGTGCTAGGGGACTAGCGGGTCACAATGAG. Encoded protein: CSARGLAGHNE. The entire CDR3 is CSARGLAGHNEQFF.